This T cell receptor beta chain was documented in a study of blood T cell repertoires in COVID-19. This CDR3 has 15 residues. With 6 bases clipped from V and 4 bases from J, the junction kept 3 bases outside the gene matches. CDR1 LGHDT and CDR2 YNNKEL come from the germline V gene (reference sequence). Repertoires were generated with immunoSEQ multiplex PCR, while TCRdb's copy carries only in-frame clones and drops some. The sample has some 510,000 clones; roughly 90% are singletons. The clonotype originates from a woman in her 40s who had recovered from COVID-19. Sequenced input: PBMCs or T cells enriched from blood (not recorded which). This rearrangement joins TRBV3-1 (or the pseudogene TRBV3-2) to TRBJ2-1; 13 nucleotides align to TRBD2. The CDR3 reads CASSRLAGGYNEQFF. Written as DNA, the CDR3 is TGTGCCAGCAGTCGACTAGCGGGAGGTTACAATGAGCAGTTCTTC.